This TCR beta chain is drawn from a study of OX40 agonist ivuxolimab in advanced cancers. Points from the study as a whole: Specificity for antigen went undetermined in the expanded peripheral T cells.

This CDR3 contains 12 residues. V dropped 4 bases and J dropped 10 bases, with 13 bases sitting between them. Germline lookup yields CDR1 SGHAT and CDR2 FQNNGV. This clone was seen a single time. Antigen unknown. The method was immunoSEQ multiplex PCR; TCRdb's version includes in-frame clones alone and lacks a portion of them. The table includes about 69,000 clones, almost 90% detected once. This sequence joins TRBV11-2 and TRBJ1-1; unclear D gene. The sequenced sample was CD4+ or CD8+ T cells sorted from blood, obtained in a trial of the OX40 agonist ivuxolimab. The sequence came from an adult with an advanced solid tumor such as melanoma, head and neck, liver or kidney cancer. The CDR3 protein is CASSSSRTRAFF. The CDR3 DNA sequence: TGTGCCAGCAGCTCTTCCCGCACCCGAGCTTTCTTT.